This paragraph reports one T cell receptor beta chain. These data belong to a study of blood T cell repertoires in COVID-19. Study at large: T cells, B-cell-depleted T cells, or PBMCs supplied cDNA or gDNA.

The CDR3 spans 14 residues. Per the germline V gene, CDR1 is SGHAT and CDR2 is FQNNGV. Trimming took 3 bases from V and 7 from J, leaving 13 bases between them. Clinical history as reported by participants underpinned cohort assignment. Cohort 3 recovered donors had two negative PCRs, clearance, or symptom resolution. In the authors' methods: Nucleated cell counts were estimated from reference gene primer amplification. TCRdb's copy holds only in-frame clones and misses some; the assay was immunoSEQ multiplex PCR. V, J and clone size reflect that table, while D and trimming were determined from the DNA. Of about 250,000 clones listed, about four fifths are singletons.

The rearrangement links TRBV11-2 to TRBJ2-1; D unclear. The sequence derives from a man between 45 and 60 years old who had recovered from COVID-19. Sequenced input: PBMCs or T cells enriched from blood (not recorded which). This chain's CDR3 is CASSLGLGQNEQFF. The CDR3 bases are TGTGCCAGCAGCTTGGGCCTGGGCCAGAATGAGCAGTTCTTC.